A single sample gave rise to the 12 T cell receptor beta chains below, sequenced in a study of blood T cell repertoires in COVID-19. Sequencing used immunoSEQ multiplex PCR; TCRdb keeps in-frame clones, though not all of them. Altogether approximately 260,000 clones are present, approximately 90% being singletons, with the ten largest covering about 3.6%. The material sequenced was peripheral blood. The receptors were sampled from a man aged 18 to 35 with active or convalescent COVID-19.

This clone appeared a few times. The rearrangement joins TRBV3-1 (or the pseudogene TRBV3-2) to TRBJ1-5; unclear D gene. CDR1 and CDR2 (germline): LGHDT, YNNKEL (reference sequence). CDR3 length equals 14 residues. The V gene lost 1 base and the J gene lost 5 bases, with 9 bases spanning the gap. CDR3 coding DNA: TGTGCCAGCAGCCAAGGGCAGAAAGATCAGCCCCAGCATTTT. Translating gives CASSQGQKDQPQHF.

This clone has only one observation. The CDR3 coding sequence is TGTGCCAGCAGCCAAGAACTCTCCTATAATTCACCCCTCCACTTT. It yields the protein CASSQELSYNSPLHF. The rearrangement uses TRBV14 and TRBJ1-6; D gene unclear. Germline V gives CDR1 SGHDN, CDR2 FVKESK. CDR3 length equals 15 residues. V lost 0 bases, J lost 0 bases, and 3 bases lay in between.

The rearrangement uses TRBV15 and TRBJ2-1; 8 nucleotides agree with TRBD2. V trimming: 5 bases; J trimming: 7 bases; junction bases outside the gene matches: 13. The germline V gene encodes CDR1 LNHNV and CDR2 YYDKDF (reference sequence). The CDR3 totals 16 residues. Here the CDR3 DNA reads TGTGCCACCAGCGGGTCTTCTAGCGGGCCAAGGAATGAGCAGTTCTTC. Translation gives CATSGSSSGPRNEQFF.

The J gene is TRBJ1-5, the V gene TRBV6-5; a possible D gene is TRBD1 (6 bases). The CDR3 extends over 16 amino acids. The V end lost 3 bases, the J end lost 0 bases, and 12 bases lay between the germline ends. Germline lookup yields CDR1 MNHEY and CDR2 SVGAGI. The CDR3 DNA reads TGTGCCAGCAGTTATACAGGGAACCCTAGCAATCAGCCCCAGCATTTT. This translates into CASSYTGNPSNQPQHF.

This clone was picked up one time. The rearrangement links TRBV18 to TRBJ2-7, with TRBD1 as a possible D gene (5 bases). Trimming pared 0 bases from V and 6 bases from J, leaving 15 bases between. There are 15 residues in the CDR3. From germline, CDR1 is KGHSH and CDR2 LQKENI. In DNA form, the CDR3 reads TGTGCCAGCTCACCACCGGGTCGGTCAGGGTTCGAGCAGTACTTC. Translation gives CASSPPGRSGFEQYF.

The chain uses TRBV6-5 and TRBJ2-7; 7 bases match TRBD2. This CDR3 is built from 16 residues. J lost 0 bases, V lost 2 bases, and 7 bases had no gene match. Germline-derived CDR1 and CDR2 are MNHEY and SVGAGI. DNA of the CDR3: TGTGCCAGCAGTTACGAAGGCGGGAGCCACTCCTACGAGCAGTACTTC. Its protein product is CASSYEGGSHSYEQYF.

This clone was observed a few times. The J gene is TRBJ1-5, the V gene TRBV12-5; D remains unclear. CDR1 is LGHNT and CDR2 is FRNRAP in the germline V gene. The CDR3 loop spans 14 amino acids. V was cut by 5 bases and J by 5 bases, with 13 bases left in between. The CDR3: CASGPGNRYQPQHF. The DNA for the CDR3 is TGTGCTAGTGGTCCGGGTAATCGCTATCAGCCCCAGCATTTT.

The CDR3 region is CASSWGGGSEAFF. CDR3 sequence (DNA): TGCGCCAGCAGCTGGGGGGGCGGGTCTGAAGCTTTCTTT. V gene TRBV5-1 combines with J gene TRBJ1-1, with D possibly TRBD1 on 6 matching bases. V shed 3 bases and J shed 6 bases, with 12 bases lying between them. Looked up from germline, CDR1 is SGHRS and CDR2 is YFSETQ. The CDR3 is 13 amino acids.

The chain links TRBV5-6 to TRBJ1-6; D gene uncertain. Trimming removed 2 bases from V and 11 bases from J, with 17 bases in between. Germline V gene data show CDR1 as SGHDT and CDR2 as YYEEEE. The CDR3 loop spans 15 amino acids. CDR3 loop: CASSFLAARGAPLHF. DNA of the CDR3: TGTGCCAGCAGCTTTCTAGCGGCCCGTGGGGCACCCCTCCACTTT.

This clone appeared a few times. In nucleotides, the CDR3 is TGTGCCAGCAGTGAGGGACTAGCGGGCACAGATACGCAGTATTTT. This codes for CASSEGLAGTDTQYF. V usage is TRBV6-4 and J usage is TRBJ2-3, with TRBD2 identical over 11 bases. V lost 3 bases to trimming and J lost 1 base; unmatched junction nucleotides: 0. CDR1 and CDR2 (germline): MRHNA, SNTAGT. The CDR3 covers 15 residues.

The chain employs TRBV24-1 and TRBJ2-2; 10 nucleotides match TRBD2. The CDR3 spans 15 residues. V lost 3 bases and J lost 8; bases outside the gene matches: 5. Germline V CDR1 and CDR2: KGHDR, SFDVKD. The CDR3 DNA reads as TGTGCCACCAGTGATACTAGCGGGATTCTAGGGGAGCTGTTTTTT. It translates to CATSDTSGILGELFF.

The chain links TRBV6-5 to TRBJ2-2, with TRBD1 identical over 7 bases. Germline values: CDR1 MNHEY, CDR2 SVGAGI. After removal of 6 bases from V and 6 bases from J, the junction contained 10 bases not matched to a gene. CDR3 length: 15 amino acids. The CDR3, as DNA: TGTGCCAGCAGCTTAAGACAGGGTGGTTCCGGGGAGCTGTTTTTT. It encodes CASSLRQGGSGELFF.